These 13 T cell receptor beta chains were all obtained from the same sample, sequenced in a study of long-term antiretroviral therapy in people with HIV (dated by TCRdb to the early 2020s). The immunoSEQ hsTCRB v3.0 assay was used at survey level resolution to sequence the TRB variable region. This immuneACCESS table, as held by TCRdb, lists in-frame sequences with V and J called but not all clones. Of the missing ones, under half trace to an unresolved V gene in checked studies; the others have no known cause. Recorded for this sample are tens of thousands of clones; approximately 80% of them occurred a single time. Less than 15% of the sample is in the top ten clones. Material: unsorted PBMCs, obtained about 4.3 years after starting antiretroviral therapy. These receptor sequences come from a man aged 30-40 years with HIV.

The chain uses TRBV7-3 and TRBJ2-7; 7 bases line up with TRBD2. The CDR3 sequence is 13 residues long. Germline CDR1 and CDR2: SGHTA and FQGTGA. The ends lost 5 bases at V and 5 bases at J; junction bases unmatched: 6. The CDR3 protein is CASSRGSSDEQYF. DNA of the CDR3: TGTGCCAGCAGCCGCGGGAGTAGCGACGAGCAGTACTTC.

CDR3 sequence: CASSSLAGSEQETQYF. In DNA, the CDR3 is TGTGCCAGCAGCTCCCTCGCTGGTAGCGAGCAAGAGACCCAGTACTTC. The genes are TRBV7-9 and TRBJ2-5; maybe TRBD2 (5 bases). The CDR3 is made up of 16 amino acids. Germline V gene data show CDR1 as SEHNR and CDR2 as FQNEAQ (reference sequence). V lost 4 bases to trimming and J lost 2 bases, with 17 bases between them.

The V and J genes are TRBV28 and TRBJ1-1; D might be TRBD1 (5 bases). Per the germline V gene, CDR1 is MDHEN and CDR2 is SYDVKM. V gave up 5 bases and J gave up 4 bases, with 17 bases separating them. The CDR3 has 15 amino acids. This chain's CDR3 is CASSIQGGGVTEAFF. The CDR3 bases are TGTGCCAGCAGTATTCAGGGAGGAGGGGTCACTGAAGCTTTCTTT. The entire variable domain, with the rest obtained from reference TRBV28 and TRBJ1-1, is as follows: DVKVTQSSRYLVKRTGEKVFLECVQDMDHENMFWYRQDPGLGLRLIYFSYDVKMKEKGDIPEGYSVSREKKERFSLILESASTNQTSMYLCASSIQGGGVTEAFFGQGTRLTVV.

This chain links TRBV6-5 with TRBJ2-1; TRBD2 matches at 10 bases. The CDR3 length is 13 residues. The V gene's germline CDR1 is MNHEY and CDR2 SVGAGI. The CDR3: CATGTSAYNEQFF. CDR3 DNA: TGTGCAACCGGGACTAGCGCCTACAATGAGCAGTTCTTC.

In its sample, this clone was seen a few times. The J gene is TRBJ1-2, the V gene TRBV29-1; D ambiguous. Between the trimmed V and J ends, which lost 1 base and 4 bases, there was a span of 13 bases. CDR1 is SQVTM and CDR2 is ANQGSEA in the germline V gene. CDR3 size: 14 residues. The CDR3 reads CSVEVVAESYGYTF. The CDR3 DNA is TGCAGCGTTGAAGTAGTGGCAGAGAGCTATGGCTACACCTTC.

The chain links TRBV25-1 to TRBJ2-7, with 7 nucleotides matching TRBD1. The CDR3 is made up of 15 amino acids. Trimming removed 1 base from V and 3 bases from J; junction bases left unmatched: 6. CDR1 and CDR2 from the germline V gene are MGHDK and SYGVNS. The CDR3 sequence is CASSELHRGFYEQYF. DNA of the CDR3: TGTGCCAGCAGTGAATTGCACAGGGGATTCTACGAGCAGTACTTC.

The chain recombines TRBV7-6 with TRBJ2-3; D is possibly TRBD1 (6 bases). From germline, CDR1 is SGHVS and CDR2 FNYEAQ. CDR3 length: 15 residues. V lost 5 bases, J lost 0 bases, and 12 bases lay in between. The DNA of the CDR3 is TGTGCCAGCAGCGCTCCGGGACAAAGCACAGATACGCAGTATTTT. This codes for CASSAPGQSTDTQYF.

V usage is TRBV9 and J usage is TRBJ1-4; D not resolved. Trimming left V 3 bases short and J 5 bases short, with 20 bases between. The germline V gene has CDR1 SGDLS and CDR2 YYNGEE. The CDR3 spans 17 residues. Written as DNA, the CDR3 is TGTGCCAGCAGCGAGACCTCGGGCACACTGGGAAATGAAAAACTGTTTTTT. Amino acid sequence: CASSETSGTLGNEKLFF. The variable domain in full, completed from reference TRBV9 and TRBJ1-4, reads DSGVTQTPKHLITATGQRVTLRCSPRSGDLSVYWYQQSLDQGLQFLIQYYNGEERAKGNILERFSAQQFPDLHSELNLSSLELGDSALYFCASSETSGTLGNEKLFFGSGTQLSVL.

The chain carries TRBV5-6 and TRBJ2-1; no firm D call. CDR1 and CDR2 from the germline V gene are SGHDT and YYEEEE. The V gene lost 1 base and the J gene lost 8 bases, with 13 bases spanning the gap. The CDR3 runs 14 residues. As DNA, the CDR3 is TGTGCCAGCAGCTTGTCCCTCCGGTTGGATGAGCAGTTCTTC. This gives the protein CASSLSLRLDEQFF.

This clone showed up just a few times. The chain is built from TRBV30 and TRBJ1-3, with D unclear. Germline CDR1 reads GTSNPN; CDR2 reads SVGIG (reference sequence). This CDR3 has 13 residues. V lost 0 bases, J lost 2 bases, and 5 bases lay in between. The DNA of the CDR3 is TGTGCCTGGAGTGTTGGGACTGGAAACACCATATATTTT. Its translation is CAWSVGTGNTIYF.

The chain employs TRBV30 and TRBJ1-2, with unresolved D. This CDR3 comprises 14 residues. Trimming stripped 1 base from V and 0 bases from J, with 9 bases between. Germline V CDR1 and CDR2: GTSNPN, SVGIG (reference sequence). The DNA of the CDR3 is TGTGCCTGGAGTGAAACGGGCCCTAACTATGGCTACACCTTC. Residues: CAWSETGPNYGYTF. Full variable domain (outside the CDR3, taken from reference TRBV30 and TRBJ1-2): SQTIHQWPATLVQPVGSPLSLECTVEGTSNPNLYWYRQAAGRGLQLLFYSVGIGQISSEVPQNLSASRPQDRQFILSSKKLLLSDSGFYLCAWSETGPNYGYTFGSGTRLTVV.

This clone has more than one count but fewer than ten. This sequence joins TRBV5-1 and TRBJ2-7, with 8 nucleotides matching TRBD1. The CDR3 is 14 amino acids. With 0 bases clipped from V and 11 bases from J, the junction kept 10 bases outside the gene matches. CDR1 SGHRS and CDR2 YFSETQ come from the germline V gene. Here the CDR3 DNA reads TGCGCCAGCAGCTTGGATAGGACAGGGTACCCAGAGTACTTC. Its translation: CASSLDRTGYPEYF.

This clone was observed a handful of times. This chain joins TRBV6-6 and TRBJ1-2; no reliable D call. CDR1 is MNHNY and CDR2 is SVGAGI in the germline V gene (reference sequence). Trimming shortened V by 2 bases and J by 4 bases, and 11 bases separated the two germline ends. The CDR3 totals 14 residues. The DNA for the CDR3 is TGTGCCAGCAGTTACGAGGCGGGTTCCTATGGCTACACCTTC. It is translated as CASSYEAGSYGYTF.